Below, one TCR beta chain is given with its context. This sample is part of a study of blood T cell repertoires in COVID-19. Study context: The United States, Italy and Spain supplied acute and convalescent COVID-19 samples. PBMCs, B-cell-depleted T cells, or T cells were the source of the cDNA or gDNA that made up the material.

The CDR3 length is 15 residues. Germline V gives CDR1 SGHAT, CDR2 FQNNGV. Trimming took 4 bases from V and 1 from J, leaving 8 bases between them. Method: immunoSEQ multiplex PCR; TCRdb's copy keeps in-frame clones and lacks some. The table includes 95,000 to 100,000 clones, approximately 80% detected once. The source of this sequence is a human donor in a cohort sampled during active COVID-19. The chain is built from TRBV11-2 and TRBJ2-6; a possible D gene is TRBD2 (6 bases). Sequenced sample: peripheral blood. Here the CDR3 reads CASSSEGSGANVLTF. For the CDR3, the DNA is TGTGCCAGCAGCTCGGAGGGATCTGGGGCCAACGTCCTGACTTTC.